Listed here are 20 T cell receptor beta chains from one sample, sequenced in a study of T cell responses to AZD1222 COVID-19 vaccine (dated by TCRdb to about 2021). The sample's time point label, decoded: baseline before first vaccination. Library method: the immunoSEQ multiplex PCR assay. TCRdb limited this immuneACCESS table to in-frame rearrangements with V and J called. A share of clones is missing; checked studies link under half to unresolved V genes, and the rest is unexplained. The sample contains about 130,000 clones, 90% to 95% of them found a single time. The ten biggest clones cover roughly 7% of the sample. Specimen: peripheral blood, collected on day 0 of AZD1222 vaccination. The source is an adult in good health.

The chain recombines TRBV28 with TRBJ2-2; 9 nucleotides match TRBD2. The V and J ends lost 6 bases and 9 bases, in that order; junction bases with no gene match: 11. Germline loops: CDR1 MDHEN, CDR2 SYDVKM. There are 15 residues in the CDR3. The CDR3 sequence is CASRGAGGVNRELFF. CDR3 DNA sequence: TGTGCCAGCAGAGGAGCGGGAGGAGTTAATAGGGAGCTGTTTTTT.

The V call is TRBV19, the J call TRBJ2-2; D is perhaps TRBD1 (6 bases). The V end was cut by 4 bases, the J end by 4 bases, with 10 bases between. Per germline, CDR1 LNHDA and CDR2 SQIVND (reference sequence). The CDR3 consists of 14 residues. The DNA for the CDR3 is TGTGCCAGTAGTAGCACAGGGCCCACCGGGGAGCTGTTTTTT. It yields the protein CASSSTGPTGELFF.

V and J are TRBV5-1 and TRBJ1-2, with D possibly being TRBD1 (5 bases). Germline V gene lookup returns CDR1 SGHRS and CDR2 YFSETQ. Trimming left V 0 bases short and J 4 bases short, with 16 bases between. The CDR3 extends over 16 amino acids. The CDR3 spells CASSLALGPGGYGYTF. CDR3 sequence (DNA): TGCGCCAGCAGCTTGGCCCTGGGGCCCGGCGGCTATGGCTACACCTTC. Together with reference TRBV5-1 and TRBJ1-2, the CDR3 gives the full variable domain: KAGVTQTPRYLIKTRGQQVTLSCSPISGHRSVSWYQQTPGQGLQFLFEYFSETQRNKGNFPGRFSGRQFSNSRSEMNVSTLELGDSALYLCASSLALGPGGYGYTFGSGTRLTVV.

The V gene is TRBV27, the J gene TRBJ2-1, with TRBD2 identical over 11 bases. The germline V gene has CDR1 MNHEY and CDR2 SMNVEV (reference sequence). The CDR3 is 16 amino acids. V shed 5 bases and J 7 bases; nucleotides not matched to a gene: 10. The CDR3 DNA follows: TGTGCCAGCAGTAGCTCACTAGCGGGAGTTTCTAATGAGCAGTTCTTC. Encoded protein: CASSSSLAGVSNEQFF.

The V gene is TRBV5-8, the J gene TRBJ1-3, with no clear D. Trimming pared 6 bases from V and 7 bases from J, leaving 20 bases between. Looked up from germline, CDR1 is SGHTS and CDR2 is YDEGEE. This CDR3 is 15 amino acids long. The CDR3 DNA sequence: TGTGCCAGCACCCTCCTACCCATGCGAGGGAACACCATATATTTT. This codes for CASTLLPMRGNTIYF.

The rearrangement joins TRBV6-1 to TRBJ1-6, with no clear D. The germline gives CDR1 MNHNS, CDR2 SASEGT. The CDR3 loop spans 13 amino acids. Trimming removed 3 bases at V and 7 bases at J, with 7 bases between. The CDR3 is CASSDQENSPLHF. The CDR3 nucleotides read TGTGCCAGCAGTGACCAGGAGAATTCACCCCTCCACTTT.

The chain uses TRBV28 and TRBJ2-7; D may be TRBD2 (5 bases). Trimming removed 4 bases from V and 0 bases from J, with 16 bases in between. The CDR3 length is 16 residues. Germline CDR1 and CDR2: MDHEN and SYDVKM. Here the CDR3 DNA reads TGTGCCAGCAGTTCCCCCGGCGGGCCAAGCTCCTACGAGCAGTACTTC. Translation gives CASSSPGGPSSYEQYF.

The rearrangement links TRBV4-2 to TRBJ2-7; 12 positions match TRBD2. J gave up 3 bases and V 1 base, and 4 bases lay outside the gene matches. The CDR3 loop spans 16 amino acids. CDR1 is LGHNA and CDR2 is YNFKEQ in the germline V gene. CDR3 residues: CASSQGLAGGYYEQYF. CDR3 nucleotides: TGTGCCAGCAGCCAAGGGCTAGCGGGAGGGTACTACGAGCAGTACTTC.

V and J are TRBV5-4 and TRBJ2-7; 11 nucleotides align to TRBD2. The CDR3 is made up of 16 amino acids. Trimming cost V 0 bases and J 1 base; bases outside gene matches: 3. Germline V gene data show CDR1 as SGHNT and CDR2 as YYREEE (reference sequence). CDR3 nucleotide sequence: TGTGCCAGCAGCTTGGGACTAGCGGGAAGATCCTACGAGCAGTACTTC. Translating it yields CASSLGLAGRSYEQYF.

A remark on this clone: Additional DNA sequences in this sample encode the identical CDR3. The chain couples TRBV18 to TRBJ1-4; TRBD1 matches at 8 bases. The trim removed 6 bases at V and 7 bases at J, leaving 4 bases unmatched. The CDR3 covers 13 residues. Looked up from germline, CDR1 is KGHSH and CDR2 is LQKENI. This CDR3 is CASSPGTGEKLFF. The CDR3 DNA reads TGTGCCAGCTCGCCCGGGACAGGTGAAAAACTGTTTTTT.

The chain carries TRBV6-6 and TRBJ2-5, with 8 bases identical to TRBD1. Unmatched junction bases numbered 7, after V lost 6 bases and J lost 4 bases. The CDR3 loop spans 14 amino acids. CDR1 MNHNY and CDR2 SVGAGI come from the germline V gene (reference sequence). Here the CDR3 reads CASSWTGQGETQYF. The DNA of the CDR3 is TGTGCCAGCAGCTGGACAGGGCAAGGAGAGACCCAGTACTTC.

The gene calls are TRBV4-1 and TRBJ1-3, with TRBD1 matching 8 bases. Germline-derived CDR1 and CDR2 are MGHRA and YSYEKL. Trimming at V came to 1 base and at J to 8 bases, leaving 7 bases not matched to a gene. CDR3 length: 15 amino acids. The CDR3 protein is CASSQGDRIGDTIYF. The CDR3, as DNA: TGCGCCAGCAGCCAAGGGGACAGGATCGGGGACACCATATATTTT.

The rearrangement uses TRBV5-1 and TRBJ1-1, with D unresolved. Germline V gives CDR1 SGHRS, CDR2 YFSETQ. The germline V and J ends were trimmed by 4 bases and 5 bases, with 12 bases remaining between them. The CDR3 extends over 13 amino acids. In DNA, the CDR3 is TGCGCCAGCAGCCGCCCCGGGGAAACTGAAGCTTTCTTT. Protein: CASSRPGETEAFF.

The V gene is TRBV9, the J gene TRBJ1-1; 11 bases are a match to TRBD1. Germline CDR1 reads SGDLS; CDR2 reads YYNGEE. The CDR3 has 15 amino acids. The trim removed 4 bases at V and 3 bases at J, leaving 5 bases unmatched. The CDR3 loop is CASSNRDRGYTEAFF. DNA of the CDR3: TGTGCCAGCAGCAACCGGGACAGGGGGTACACTGAAGCTTTCTTT.

The V gene is TRBV30, the J gene TRBJ1-5; no clear D gene. V lost 0 bases and J 11 bases, leaving 17 bases between the germline ends. Per the germline V gene, CDR1 is GTSNPN and CDR2 is SVGIG (reference sequence). The CDR3 consists of 14 residues. The CDR3 spells CAWSVGQIFSAQHF. The CDR3 DNA reads TGTGCCTGGAGTGTCGGGCAGATCTTTTCGGCCCAGCATTTT.

The J gene is TRBJ2-7, the V gene TRBV5-1, with 8 bases fitting TRBD2. Germline V gene lookup returns CDR1 SGHRS and CDR2 YFSETQ. V lost 4 bases to trimming and J lost 3 bases; unmatched junction nucleotides: 9. This CDR3 has 15 residues. The CDR3 region has the DNA TGCGCCAGCAGCCCGGACGGGAGGGGACTCTACGAGCAGTACTTC. It codes for CASSPDGRGLYEQYF.

V is TRBV28 and J is TRBJ2-2; D may match TRBD1 or TRBD2 (6 bases each). V dropped 5 bases and J dropped 1 base, with 26 bases sitting between them. The CDR3 is 20 residues long. Germline V CDR1 and CDR2: MDHEN, SYDVKM. The CDR3 nucleotides read TGTGCCAGCAGTCTCATGGTCCTTGGAGGGAAAGGGGGGAACACCGGGGAGCTGTTTTTT. It codes for CASSLMVLGGKGGNTGELFF. Based on the CDR3 plus reference TRBV28 and TRBJ2-2, the full variable domain is DVKVTQSSRYLVKRTGEKVFLECVQDMDHENMFWYRQDPGLGLRLIYFSYDVKMKEKGDIPEGYSVSREKKERFSLILESASTNQTSMYLCASSLMVLGGKGGNTGELFFGEGSRLTVL.

This chain links TRBV28 with TRBJ1-2; D remains unclear. The CDR3 contains 13 residues. Trimming took off 10 bases at V and 4 bases at J, with 16 bases between the two ends. Germline V lookup: CDR1 MDHEN, CDR2 SYDVKM. The CDR3 DNA reads TGTGCCACCCAAACAACACTGTTCTATGGCTACACCTTC. This sequence encodes CATQTTLFYGYTF.

The V call is TRBV15, the J call TRBJ2-2; no definite D call. V lost 5 bases to trimming and J lost 6 bases, with 7 bases between them. The CDR3 covers 12 residues. CDR1 and CDR2 from the germline V gene are LNHNV and YYDKDF (reference sequence). The CDR3 protein is CATSPVSGELFF. In DNA form, the CDR3 reads TGTGCCACCAGCCCAGTGTCCGGGGAGCTGTTTTTT.

This clone was seen once. The identical CDR3 is also encoded by other nucleotide sequences in the sample. V and J are TRBV20-1 and TRBJ1-1; 7 bases align to TRBD1. The CDR3 consists of 11 residues. V shed 6 bases, J shed 5 bases, and the junction held 3 bases outside the gene matches. CDR1 and CDR2 from the germline V gene are DFQATT and SNEGSKA (reference sequence). CDR3 coding DNA: TGCAGTGCCCACAGGGGTACTGAAGCTTTCTTT. This encodes CSAHRGTEAFF.